This T cell receptor beta chain is drawn from a study of blood T cell repertoires in COVID-19. This clone came up a few times. Per the original data handling: Amplification from reference gene primers served as the basis for estimated nucleated cell counts. TCRdb's copy holds only in-frame clones and misses some; the assay was immunoSEQ multiplex PCR. The DNA gave D and trimming, while V, J and clone size come from that table. The table has approximately 230,000 clones, around four fifths seen once. The CDR3 consists of 13 residues. Per the germline V gene, CDR1 is LGHNA and CDR2 is YSLEER. The V end lost 0 bases, the J end lost 10 bases, and 12 bases lay between the germline ends.

This chain connects TRBV4-3 to TRBJ1-1; D is undetermined. Sequenced: peripheral blood. The source is a man aged 30 to 45 with active or convalescent COVID-19. The CDR3 spells CASSQDRRARAFF. CDR3 DNA: TGCGCCAGCAGCCAAGATAGGAGGGCCCGAGCTTTCTTT.